This entry lists 20 T cell receptor beta chains sequenced from one sample in a study of blood T cell repertoires in COVID-19. Clones were read by immunoSEQ multiplex PCR, and TCRdb kept only the in-frame ones, dropping some. The repertoire consists of a few hundred thousand clones, with around 89% occurring once and the leading ten covering approximately 0.84%. Sequencing was carried out using peripheral blood. The receptors originated from a man aged 25 to 40 with acute or convalescent COVID-19.

The V and J genes are TRBV6-1 and TRBJ2-1; TRBD2 might be the D (6 bases). V was pared by 3 bases and J by 9 bases, with 18 bases between. Germline CDR1 MNHNS, CDR2 SASEGT. The CDR3 is made up of 15 amino acids. The CDR3 sequence is CASSETGVSRGEQFF. As DNA, the CDR3 is TGTGCCAGCAGTGAGACGGGAGTATCACGTGGTGAGCAGTTCTTC.

The chain combines TRBV28 with TRBJ2-7, with D possibly TRBD2 on 5 matching bases. This CDR3 contains 15 residues. The V gene's germline CDR1 is MDHEN and CDR2 SYDVKM. Trimming shortened V by 3 bases and J by 0 bases, and 12 bases separated the two germline ends. In DNA form, the CDR3 reads TGTGCCAGCAGTTTTGGACCGGGGAGCTCCTACGAGCAGTACTTC. Its translation: CASSFGPGSSYEQYF. The full variable domain, rest sourced from reference TRBV28 and TRBJ2-7, is DVKVTQSSRYLVKRTGEKVFLECVQDMDHENMFWYRQDPGLGLRLIYFSYDVKMKEKGDIPEGYSVSREKKERFSLILESASTNQTSMYLCASSFGPGSSYEQYFGPGTRLTVT.

The rearrangement uses TRBV6-6 and TRBJ2-7, with 10 positions matching TRBD2. This CDR3 contains 15 residues. Germline values: CDR1 MNHNY, CDR2 SVGAGI (reference sequence). J lost 6 bases, V lost 0 bases, and 5 bases had no gene match. The CDR3 DNA follows: TGTGCCAGCAGTTACTCTTCTAGCGGGAGTTCCGAGCAGTACTTC. Amino acids: CASSYSSSGSSEQYF.

This rearrangement joins TRBV13 to TRBJ1-1; TRBD1 matches 10 bases. The CDR3 is made up of 15 amino acids. The germline gives CDR1 PRHDT, CDR2 FYEKMQ (reference sequence). V lost 5 bases, J lost 1 base, and 4 bases stayed unmatched. The CDR3 reads CASSQTGGPNTEAFF. For the CDR3, the DNA is TGTGCCAGCAGCCAGACAGGGGGCCCGAACACTGAAGCTTTCTTT.

The CDR3 bases are TGTGCCAGCTCATCCCTTGGGACTAGCGGTCCGTTTTCGGCCGAGCAGTACTTC. This sequence encodes CASSSLGTSGPFSAEQYF. This chain links TRBV18 with TRBJ2-7; TRBD2 aligns across 11 bases. The length of the CDR3 is 18 residues. Germline V gives CDR1 KGHSH, CDR2 LQKENI. The V gene end was trimmed by 5 bases and the J gene end by 6 bases; junction bases not matched to a gene: 18.

On this clone: Different DNA sequences within this sample yield the same CDR3. The gene calls are TRBV18 and TRBJ1-4, with D tentatively TRBD1 (5 bases). V was pared by 3 bases and J by 5 bases, with 10 bases between. Germline V CDR1 and CDR2: KGHSH, LQKENI. The CDR3 covers 14 residues. The CDR3 sequence is CASSPGQGNEKLFF. The CDR3, as DNA: TGTGCCAGCTCACCCGGGCAGGGAAATGAAAAACTGTTTTTT.

This chain joins TRBV19 and TRBJ1-2, with 7 bases matching TRBD1. This CDR3 is 16 amino acids long. Germline-derived CDR1 and CDR2 are LNHDA and SQIVND (reference sequence). J lost 2 bases, V lost 5 bases, and 11 bases had no gene match. DNA for the CDR3: TGTGCCAGTAGTCAAGAGCTCCTACAGGGGAACTATGGCTACACCTTC. It encodes CASSQELLQGNYGYTF.

This chain connects TRBV19 to TRBJ1-2, with D unclear. The CDR3 consists of 13 residues. The V gene's germline CDR1 is LNHDA and CDR2 SQIVND (reference sequence). V was shortened by 6 bases and J by 0 bases, with 8 bases between the two germline ends. This CDR3 reads CASRTGTNYGYTF. The CDR3 DNA reads as TGTGCCAGTAGGACGGGGACTAACTATGGCTACACCTTC.

The rearrangement uses TRBV18 and TRBJ1-1, with TRBD1 identical over 9 bases. The CDR3 extends over 12 amino acids. CDR1 KGHSH and CDR2 LQKENI come from the germline V gene. V shed 3 bases, J shed 7 bases, and the junction held 0 bases outside the gene matches. The CDR3 nucleotides are TGTGCCAGCTCACCGGGACAGGGTGAAGCTTTCTTT. Amino acid sequence: CASSPGQGEAFF.

This chain joins TRBV30 and TRBJ1-6; weak D call: TRBD1 (6 bases). The CDR3 length is 17 residues. Germline-derived CDR1 and CDR2 are GTSNPN and SVGIG (reference sequence). V lost 6 bases and J 9 bases, leaving 27 bases between the germline ends. CDR3 nucleotide sequence: TGTGCCTGTCTCCCCGGGACAAAGGGCTATTTCGTTTCACCCCTCCACTTT. As protein: CACLPGTKGYFVSPLHF.

The genes are TRBV5-1 and TRBJ2-1; 9 positions match TRBD1. Germline V gives CDR1 SGHRS, CDR2 YFSETQ. The CDR3 length is 15 residues. V shed 4 bases and J 3 bases; nucleotides not matched to a gene: 5. The CDR3 protein is CASSAWGQGYNEQFF. CDR3 DNA: TGCGCCAGCAGCGCGTGGGGACAGGGCTACAATGAGCAGTTCTTC.

The rearrangement uses TRBV10-1 and TRBJ2-1, with TRBD2 identical over 14 bases. Germline CDR1 and CDR2: WNHNN and SYGVQD (reference sequence). The CDR3 length is 18 residues. V shed 2 bases and J 9 bases; nucleotides not matched to a gene: 12. The CDR3, as DNA: TGCGCCAGCAGTGAGCCGAAGACTAGCGGGAGGGCCGAGGGTGAGCAGTTCTTC. This translates into CASSEPKTSGRAEGEQFF.

The chain recombines TRBV10-1 with TRBJ2-5, with 7 bases identical to TRBD1. V was pared by 6 bases and J by 5 bases, with 9 bases of the junction left unmatched. This CDR3 is 14 amino acids long. Germline-derived CDR1 and CDR2 are WNHNN and SYGVQD (reference sequence). CDR3 protein: CASRSRGFRETQYF. The CDR3 DNA is TGCGCCAGCAGGTCCAGGGGGTTCCGGGAGACCCAGTACTTC.

About this clone itself: Other nucleotide sequences in the sample specify the same CDR3. CDR3: CAWDRGSYEQYF. In nucleotides, the CDR3 is TGTGCCTGGGACAGGGGGTCCTACGAGCAGTACTTC. This chain joins TRBV30 and TRBJ2-7; 9 bases are shared with TRBD1. The CDR3 is made up of 12 amino acids. J lost 1 base, V lost 5 bases, and 0 bases had no gene match. Germline CDR1 is GTSNPN and CDR2 is SVGIG (reference sequence).

The J gene is TRBJ2-3, the V gene TRBV30; perhaps TRBD2 as D (6 bases). CDR3 length: 16 residues. Germline CDR1 GTSNPN, CDR2 SVGIG (reference sequence). V lost 3 bases and J lost 1, with 17 bases in between. The CDR3 DNA is TGTGCCTGGAGCCCCGGGGTCGGGACTGGCACAGATACGCAGTATTTT. It translates to CAWSPGVGTGTDTQYF. The complete variable domain, with remaining parts taken from reference TRBV30 and TRBJ2-3, reads SQTIHQWPATLVQPVGSPLSLECTVEGTSNPNLYWYRQAAGRGLQLLFYSVGIGQISSEVPQNLSASRPQDRQFILSSKKLLLSDSGFYLCAWSPGVGTGTDTQYFGPGTRLTVL.

V is TRBV5-1 and J is TRBJ2-3, with 7 bases that match TRBD2. V lost 0 bases to trimming and J lost 4 bases; unmatched junction nucleotides: 8. CDR3 length: 16 residues. CDR1 is SGHRS, CDR2 YFSETQ, per germline. For the CDR3, the DNA is TGCGCCAGCAGCTTGGGTGCGGGAGCGACCCCAGATACGCAGTATTTT. Its protein product is CASSLGAGATPDTQYF.

V and J are TRBV5-1 and TRBJ1-6, with D perhaps matching TRBD1 (5 bases). The CDR3 loop spans 15 amino acids. In germline, CDR1 is SGHRS, CDR2 YFSETQ. V lost 2 bases and J 7 bases, leaving 13 bases between the germline ends. CDR3 sequence: CASSFNKGRNSPLHF. For the CDR3, the DNA is TGCGCCAGCAGCTTCAACAAGGGGCGAAATTCACCCCTCCACTTT.

Notes on this clone: Other DNA sequences within the sample encode an identical CDR3. The chain uses TRBV28 and TRBJ2-3; D is unclear. Germline V lookup: CDR1 MDHEN, CDR2 SYDVKM. The CDR3 runs 14 residues. Trimming left V 6 bases short and J 1 base short, with 11 bases between. The CDR3 sequence: CASSLRGGTDTQYF. CDR3 bases: TGTGCCAGCAGCCTGCGAGGAGGCACAGATACGCAGTATTTT.

The CDR3 coding sequence is TGTGCCAGCTCCGAGAGGAATCTCCAAGAGACCCAGTACTTC. Translation gives CASSERNLQETQYF. V usage is TRBV5-6 and J usage is TRBJ2-5; D unclear. The CDR3 extends over 14 amino acids. Deletions cut 7 bases from V and 1 base from J, with 14 bases between. Germline V gene data show CDR1 as SGHDT and CDR2 as YYEEEE.

This sequence joins TRBV5-8 and TRBJ2-5; TRBD1 aligns across 7 bases. Germline CDR1 SGHTS, CDR2 YDEGEE. The V segment lost 4 bases and the J segment 7 bases; nucleotides outside the gene matches: 13. The CDR3 has 15 residues. The CDR3 DNA sequence: TGTGCCAGCAGCATAAGGACAGCTCCAGGGGGGACCCAGTACTTC. It specifies CASSIRTAPGGTQYF. Drawing the rest from reference TRBV5-8 and TRBJ2-5, the complete variable domain is EAGVTQSPTHLIKTRGQQATLRCSPISGHTSVYWYQQALGLGLQFLLWYDEGEERNRGNFPPRFSGRQFPNYSSELNVNALELEDSALYLCASSIRTAPGGTQYFGPGTRLLVL.